The T cell receptor (beta chain) under discussion was sequenced for a study of shared clonotypes between healthy human individuals. This CDR3 spans 14 amino acids. Germline V lookup: CDR1 PRHDT, CDR2 FYEKMQ (reference sequence). V was shortened by 5 bases and J by 2 bases, with 10 bases between the two germline ends. Clones were sequenced by immunoSEQ multiplex PCR, and TCRdb holds only the in-frame ones, with some missing. The data show over a million clones, roughly 95% seen once. The sequence came from a man aged 25-40 years in good health. Input material: naive CD4+ T cells sorted from blood. Regarding subset: CD45RA+ positively selected. The V and J genes are TRBV13 and TRBJ1-3; D call uncertain. CDR3 DNA: TGTGCCAGCAGCATAAAGGCAGCTGGAAACACCATATATTTT. This encodes CASSIKAAGNTIYF.